These 18 T cell receptor beta chains share one sample of origin, sequenced in a study of cytomegalovirus exposure and HLA in healthy donors. In the PCR, 60 Vbeta and 13 Jbeta primers were used. Using immunoSEQ multiplex PCR, the repertoire was profiled, and TCRdb retains in-frame clones only, with some absent. The sample consists of about 160,000 clones, around 88% of them appearing once. Material: PBMCs. All receptors derive from a woman aged 18-30 years in good health and CMV-seronegative.

This sequence joins TRBV28 and TRBJ1-4, with a weak D call TRBD1 (5 bases). Germline V gives CDR1 MDHEN, CDR2 SYDVKM. The V end was cut by 2 bases, the J end by 4 bases, with 11 bases between. The CDR3 length is 15 residues. CDR3 region: CASSLLPGNNEKLFF. The CDR3 nucleotides read TGTGCCAGCAGTTTACTACCAGGGAATAATGAAAAACTGTTTTTT.

The V and J genes are TRBV5-1 and TRBJ1-3, with D possibly matching TRBD1 (5 bases). Trimming cost V 7 bases and J 11 bases, with 16 bases left between them. In germline, CDR1 is SGHRS, CDR2 YFSETQ. CDR3 length: 12 residues. CDR3 sequence reads: CASGTPEGPIYF. The CDR3 bases are TGCGCCAGCGGGACGCCGGAGGGACCCATATATTTT.

This chain uses TRBV9 with TRBJ2-1; TRBD2 aligns across 14 bases. Looked up from germline, CDR1 is SGDLS and CDR2 is YYNGEE. The length of the CDR3 is 17 residues. V lost 3 bases and J lost 8; bases outside the gene matches: 10. CDR3 nucleotides: TGTGCCAGCAGCGCGACTAGCGGGAGGGTAAGGGTCGATGAGCAGTTCTTC. Its translation is CASSATSGRVRVDEQFF.

The chain links TRBV6-5 to TRBJ2-3; 9 bases match TRBD1. The CDR3 runs to 15 residues. V was clipped by 6 bases and J by 6 bases; unmatched bases: 10. The germline CDR1 and CDR2 sequences are MNHEY and SVGAGI. In nucleotides, the CDR3 is TGTGCCAGCAGCCAGGGGGGACAGGGCCCCGATACGCAGTATTTT. This encodes CASSQGGQGPDTQYF.

The CDR3 here is CASSLLGPDRAGELFF. The CDR3 DNA sequence: TGTGCCAGCAGTTTACTGGGGCCAGATCGCGCCGGGGAGCTGTTTTTT. The chain carries TRBV28 and TRBJ2-2; the D gene is possibly TRBD1 (5 bases). Trimming left V 2 bases short and J 6 bases short, with 16 bases between. Germline V gives CDR1 MDHEN, CDR2 SYDVKM. The CDR3 is made up of 16 amino acids.

The CDR3 spells CASSLPGETQYF. Written as DNA, the CDR3 is TGTGCCAGCAGCTTACCCGGAGAGACCCAGTACTTC. The V and J genes are TRBV7-9 and TRBJ2-5; D not resolved. From germline, CDR1 is SEHNR and CDR2 FQNEAQ (reference sequence). This CDR3 spans 12 amino acids. V gave up 2 bases and J gave up 4 bases, with 5 bases separating them.

A single count supports this clone. The V call is TRBV5-6, the J call TRBJ1-1; D gene ambiguous. This CDR3 is built from 15 residues. Germline CDR1 is SGHDT and CDR2 is YYEEEE. Trimming left V 2 bases short and J 1 base short, with 12 bases between. This CDR3 reads CASSLVVQSNTEAFF. The CDR3 bases are TGTGCCAGCAGCTTAGTTGTACAGTCGAACACTGAAGCTTTCTTT.

The chain combines TRBV5-1 with TRBJ2-3; 9 nucleotides line up with TRBD2. The CDR3 is made up of 16 amino acids. The ends lost 4 bases at V and 4 bases at J; junction bases unmatched: 10. Germline CDR1 and CDR2: SGHRS and YFSETQ. CDR3 sequence reads: CASSPLPGGGADTQYF. CDR3 coding DNA: TGCGCCAGCAGCCCGCTCCCTGGCGGGGGGGCAGATACGCAGTATTTT.

The rearrangement uses TRBV5-1 and TRBJ2-7; TRBD1 might be the D (6 bases). Germline loops: CDR1 SGHRS, CDR2 YFSETQ. There are 15 residues in the CDR3. The germline V and J ends were trimmed by 5 bases and 1 base, with 16 bases remaining between them. CDR3 region: CASSFYPDSSYEQYF. The CDR3 DNA follows: TGCGCCAGCAGTTTTTACCCGGACAGTTCCTACGAGCAGTACTTC.

The chain carries TRBV27 and TRBJ2-7; no clear D. This CDR3 comprises 13 residues. V gave up 3 bases and J gave up 2 bases, with 8 bases separating them. CDR1 is MNHEY, CDR2 SMNVEV, per germline (reference sequence). The CDR3 bases are TGTGCCAGCAGTTTTGGCCGAACCTACGAGCAGTACTTC. Translated, it gives CASSFGRTYEQYF.

The gene calls are TRBV7-8 and TRBJ1-1; 11 bases match TRBD1. The germline V gene has CDR1 SGHVS and CDR2 FQNEAQ. The CDR3 consists of 13 residues. Unmatched junction bases numbered 1, after V lost 5 bases and J lost 5 bases. In DNA, the CDR3 is TGTGCCAGCAGCCGGGACAGGGGGACTGAAGCTTTCTTT. It is translated as CASSRDRGTEAFF.

The chain employs TRBV27 and TRBJ1-2; D is undetermined. This CDR3 is built from 13 residues. Germline V gene data show CDR1 as MNHEY and CDR2 as SMNVEV (reference sequence). V lost 3 bases and J 1 base, leaving 6 bases between the germline ends. CDR3 amino acids: CASSFSSNYGYTF. The CDR3 DNA sequence: TGTGCCAGCAGTTTTAGTAGTAACTATGGCTACACCTTC.

This chain links TRBV19 with TRBJ1-2; 7 positions agree with TRBD1. Germline CDR1 and CDR2: LNHDA and SQIVND (reference sequence). V shed 7 bases and J 8 bases; nucleotides not matched to a gene: 10. The CDR3 is made up of 13 amino acids. The CDR3 sequence is CASIDRDAEGYTF. The CDR3, as DNA: TGTGCCAGTATAGACAGGGACGCCGAGGGCTACACCTTC.

CDR3 sequence reads: CAWTGENRANEKLFF. As DNA, the CDR3 is TGTGCCTGGACAGGGGAAAATAGAGCTAATGAAAAACTGTTTTTT. J is TRBJ1-4 and V is TRBV30; D might be TRBD1 (6 bases). Trimming cost V 4 bases and J 3 bases, with 15 bases left between them. There are 15 residues in the CDR3. CDR1 is GTSNPN, CDR2 SVGIG, per germline (reference sequence).

The chain carries TRBV19 and TRBJ2-2, with TRBD1 matching 8 bases. This CDR3 has 14 amino acids. CDR1 LNHDA and CDR2 SQIVND come from the germline V gene (reference sequence). With V trimmed by 9 bases and J by 0 bases, 3 bases remained unmatched. CDR3 loop: CASWTGPNTGELFF. The CDR3 nucleotides are TGTGCCAGCTGGACAGGGCCGAACACCGGGGAGCTGTTTTTT.

The genes are TRBV5-1 and TRBJ2-7, with D perhaps TRBD2 (6 bases). The V end lost 9 bases, the J end lost 4 bases, and 20 bases lay between the germline ends. The CDR3 is 14 residues long. CDR1 is SGHRS and CDR2 is YFSETQ in the germline V gene. CDR3: CATPGERGAYEQYF. CDR3 nucleotides: TGCGCCACCCCGGGGGAAAGGGGAGCTTACGAGCAGTACTTC. Variable domain in full (rest from reference TRBV5-1 and TRBJ2-7): KAGVTQTPRYLIKTRGQQVTLSCSPISGHRSVSWYQQTPGQGLQFLFEYFSETQRNKGNFPGRFSGRQFSNSRSEMNVSTLELGDSALYLCATPGERGAYEQYFGPGTRLTVT.

V and J are TRBV6-1 and TRBJ2-7, with D possibly matching TRBD1 (5 bases). Per the germline V gene, CDR1 is MNHNS and CDR2 is SASEGT. V was pared by 1 base and J by 2 bases, with 18 bases between. The CDR3 covers 17 residues. The CDR3 DNA sequence: TGTGCCAGCAGTGAAGTGGGGCAGCAACTACCCCCCTACGAGCAGTACTTC. Its protein is CASSEVGQQLPPYEQYF.

The V and J genes are TRBV20-1 and TRBJ2-1, with D perhaps matching TRBD1 (6 bases). Germline V gene data show CDR1 as DFQATT and CDR2 as SNEGSKA (reference sequence). The CDR3 contains 11 residues. V shed 7 bases and J shed 3 bases, with 7 bases lying between them. The CDR3 DNA follows: TGCAGTGGGGACAACTACAATGAGCAGTTCTTC. Translation gives CSGDNYNEQFF.